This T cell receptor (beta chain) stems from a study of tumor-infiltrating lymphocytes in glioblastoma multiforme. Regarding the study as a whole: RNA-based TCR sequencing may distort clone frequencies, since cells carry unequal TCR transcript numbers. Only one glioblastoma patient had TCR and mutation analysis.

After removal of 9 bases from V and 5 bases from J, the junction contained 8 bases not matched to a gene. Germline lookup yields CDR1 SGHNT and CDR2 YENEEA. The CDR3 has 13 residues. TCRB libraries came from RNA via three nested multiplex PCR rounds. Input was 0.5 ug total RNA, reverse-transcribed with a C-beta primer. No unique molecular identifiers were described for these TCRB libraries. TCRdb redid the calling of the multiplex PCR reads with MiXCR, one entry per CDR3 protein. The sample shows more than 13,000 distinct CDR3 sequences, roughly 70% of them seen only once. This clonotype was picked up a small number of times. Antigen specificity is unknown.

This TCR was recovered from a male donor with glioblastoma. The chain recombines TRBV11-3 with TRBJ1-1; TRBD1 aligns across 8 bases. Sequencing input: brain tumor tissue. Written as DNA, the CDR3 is TGTGCCAGTTCAGGGGGCTTACGGACTGAAGCTTTCTTT. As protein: CASSGGLRTEAFF.